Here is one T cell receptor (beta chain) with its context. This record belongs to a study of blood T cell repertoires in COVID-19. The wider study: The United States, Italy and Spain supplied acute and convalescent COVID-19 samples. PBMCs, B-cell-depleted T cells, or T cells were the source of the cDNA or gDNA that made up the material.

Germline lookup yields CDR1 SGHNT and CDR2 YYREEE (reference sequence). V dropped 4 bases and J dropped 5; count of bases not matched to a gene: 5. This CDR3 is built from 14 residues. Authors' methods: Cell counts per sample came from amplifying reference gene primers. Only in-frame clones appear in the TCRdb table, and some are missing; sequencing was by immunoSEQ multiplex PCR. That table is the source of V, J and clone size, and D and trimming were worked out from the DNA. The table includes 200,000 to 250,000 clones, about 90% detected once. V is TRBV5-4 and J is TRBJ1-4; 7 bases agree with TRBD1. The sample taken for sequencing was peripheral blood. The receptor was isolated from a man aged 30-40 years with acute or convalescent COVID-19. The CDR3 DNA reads TGTGCCAGCAGCCTGGACAGGAGAAATGAAAAACTGTTTTTT. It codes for CASSLDRRNEKLFF.